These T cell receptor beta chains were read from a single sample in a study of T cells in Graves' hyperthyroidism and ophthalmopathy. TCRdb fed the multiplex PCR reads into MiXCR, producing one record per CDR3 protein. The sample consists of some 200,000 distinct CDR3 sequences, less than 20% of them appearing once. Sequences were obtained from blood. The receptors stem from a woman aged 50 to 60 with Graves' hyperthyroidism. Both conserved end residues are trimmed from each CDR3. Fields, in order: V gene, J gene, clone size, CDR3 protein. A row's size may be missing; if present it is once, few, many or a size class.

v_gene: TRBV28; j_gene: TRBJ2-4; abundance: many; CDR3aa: ASSLSGTGKNIQY
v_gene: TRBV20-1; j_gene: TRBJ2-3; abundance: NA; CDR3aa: SAPQAAGTDTQY
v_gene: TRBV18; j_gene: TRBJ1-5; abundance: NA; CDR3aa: ASSTREGRFQPQH
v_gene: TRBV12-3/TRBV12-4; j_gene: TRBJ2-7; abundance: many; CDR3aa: ASSPGLAEAYEQY
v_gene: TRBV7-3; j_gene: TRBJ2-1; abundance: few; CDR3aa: ASSLLGPDNEQF
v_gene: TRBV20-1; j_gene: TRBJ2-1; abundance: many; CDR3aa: SAPTSGRAKEQF
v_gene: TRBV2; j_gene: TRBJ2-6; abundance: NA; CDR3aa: ASEAGGSGANVLT
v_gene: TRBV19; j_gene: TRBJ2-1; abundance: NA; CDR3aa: ASTSHGSYNEQF
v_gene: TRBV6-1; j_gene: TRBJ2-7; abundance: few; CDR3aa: ASSPRGLGQY
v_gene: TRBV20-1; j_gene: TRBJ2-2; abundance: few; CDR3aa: SAASDNTGELF
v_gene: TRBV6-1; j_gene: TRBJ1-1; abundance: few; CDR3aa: ASSQTGTPLEAF
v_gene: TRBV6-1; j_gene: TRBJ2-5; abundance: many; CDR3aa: ASSEAPAGPQETQY
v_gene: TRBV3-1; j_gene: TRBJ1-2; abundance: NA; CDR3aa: ASSQDSEVFNYGYT
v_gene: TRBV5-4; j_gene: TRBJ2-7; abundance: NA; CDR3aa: ASSFPPPSHEQY
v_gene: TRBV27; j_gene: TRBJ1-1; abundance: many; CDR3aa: ASTPTGAGFTEAF
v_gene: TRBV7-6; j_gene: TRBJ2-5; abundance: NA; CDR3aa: ASTTGGTRRTQY
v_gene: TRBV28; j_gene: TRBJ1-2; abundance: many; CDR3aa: ASSPGTSNIYGYT
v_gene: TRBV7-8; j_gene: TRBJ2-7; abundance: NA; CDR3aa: ASSLAAYSSYEQY
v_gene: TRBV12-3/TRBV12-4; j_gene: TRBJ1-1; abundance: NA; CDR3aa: ASSLGPGINTEAF
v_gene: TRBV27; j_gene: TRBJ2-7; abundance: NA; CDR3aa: ASSTMGLEQY
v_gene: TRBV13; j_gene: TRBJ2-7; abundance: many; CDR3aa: ASSSDRDFYEQY
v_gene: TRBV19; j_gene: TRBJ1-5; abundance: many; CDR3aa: ASSIDPRISNQPQH
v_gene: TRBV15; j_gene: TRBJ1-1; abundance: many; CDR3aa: ATSRGPNTEAF
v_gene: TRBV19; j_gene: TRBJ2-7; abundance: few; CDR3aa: ASSIGGTGLTYEQY
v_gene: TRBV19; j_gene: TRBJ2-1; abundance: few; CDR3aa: ASIKAGGGKEQF
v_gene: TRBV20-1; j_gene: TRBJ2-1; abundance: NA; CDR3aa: SARVAAGGPSNEQF
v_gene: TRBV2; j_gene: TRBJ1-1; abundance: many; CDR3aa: ASKTRRMNTEAF
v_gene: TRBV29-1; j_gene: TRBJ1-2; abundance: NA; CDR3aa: SVEPRRQEHYGYT
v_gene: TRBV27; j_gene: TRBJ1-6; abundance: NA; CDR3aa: ASSFHNSPLH
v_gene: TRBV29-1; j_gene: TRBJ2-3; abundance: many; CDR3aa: SVESGRARTDTQY
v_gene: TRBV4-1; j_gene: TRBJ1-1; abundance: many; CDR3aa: ASSQGAFLGDGTEAF
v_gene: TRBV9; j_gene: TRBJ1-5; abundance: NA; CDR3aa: ASSDQRNQPQH
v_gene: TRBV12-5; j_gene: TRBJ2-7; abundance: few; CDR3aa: ASGLRLAGGVEQY
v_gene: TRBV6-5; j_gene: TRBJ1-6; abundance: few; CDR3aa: ASSYSPPQGRSPLH
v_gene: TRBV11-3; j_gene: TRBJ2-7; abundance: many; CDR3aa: ASSLTGTGGPYEQY
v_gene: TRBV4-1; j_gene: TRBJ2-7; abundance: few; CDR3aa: ASSQGGSGSSYEQY
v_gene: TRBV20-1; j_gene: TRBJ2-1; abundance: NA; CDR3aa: SASLTSGRSPYNEQF
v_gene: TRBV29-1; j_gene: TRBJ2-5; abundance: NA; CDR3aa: SVEDRLAGETQY
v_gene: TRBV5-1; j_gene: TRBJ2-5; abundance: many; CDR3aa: ASSLGGGRIEETQY
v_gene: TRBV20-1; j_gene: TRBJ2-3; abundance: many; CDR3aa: SSRPGGRTDTQY
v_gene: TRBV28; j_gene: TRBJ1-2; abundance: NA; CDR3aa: VSSLRQSRNYGYT
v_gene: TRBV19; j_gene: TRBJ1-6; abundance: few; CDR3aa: ASSPTDVGSPLH
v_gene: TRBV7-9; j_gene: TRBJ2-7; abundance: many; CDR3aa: ASSLYVDRAAYEQY
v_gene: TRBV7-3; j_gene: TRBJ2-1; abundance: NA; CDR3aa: ASSVTSGSDEQF
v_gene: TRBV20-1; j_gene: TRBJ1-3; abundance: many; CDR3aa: SAAGAGSGNTIY
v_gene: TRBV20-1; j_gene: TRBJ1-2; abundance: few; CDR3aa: SARFDRNYGYT
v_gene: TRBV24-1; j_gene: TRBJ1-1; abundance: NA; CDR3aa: ATSDLSGEAF
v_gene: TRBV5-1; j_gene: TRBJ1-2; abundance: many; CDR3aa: ASSEGTGDAYGYT
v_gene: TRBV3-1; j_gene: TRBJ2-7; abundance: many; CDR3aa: ASSQGGWDEQY
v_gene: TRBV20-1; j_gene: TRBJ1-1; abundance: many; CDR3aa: SARDSQGNTEAF
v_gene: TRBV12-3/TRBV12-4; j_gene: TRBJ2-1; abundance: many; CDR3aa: ASSTGGNEQF
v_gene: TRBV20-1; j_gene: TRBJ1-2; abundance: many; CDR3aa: SALVKGLTYGYT
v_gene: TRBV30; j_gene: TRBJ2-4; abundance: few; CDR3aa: AWSSVELVAAKNIQY